This TCR beta chain was obtained from a study of blood T cells in healthy people across ages. Study-wide points: TCR beta diversity tracked closely with naive T cell percentage. What prevented conclusive comparison of naive and antigen-experienced cells was that PBMCs were unsorted.

CDR1 DFQATT and CDR2 SNEGSKA come from the germline V gene (reference sequence). This CDR3 spans 14 amino acids. V was clipped by 5 bases and J by 0 bases, with 11 bases between them. Through a sample-barcoded 5' primer and a J-beta primer mix, a second PCR was run for roughly 7 to 12 cycles. TCRdb redid the calling of the 5' RACE reads with MiXCR, one entry per CDR3 protein. This repertoire shows over a million distinct CDR3 sequences, approximately 63% found once; its top ten account for roughly 7%. There were healthy Caucasian individuals from Russia, aged 6 to 90, serving as donors. Concerning this clonotype: The antigen is unknown.

The sequencing input was blood. The chain is built from TRBV20-1 and TRBJ2-1, with D maybe TRBD2 (5 bases). This receptor was identified in a man aged 18 to 30 in good health. The CDR3 reads CSAALALSYNEQFF. CDR3 coding DNA: TGCAGTGCTGCTCTAGCTCTCTCCTACAATGAGCAGTTCTTC.